The clone carrying this T cell receptor beta chain was seen ten or more times. A second PCR of 7 to 11 cycles used a sample-barcoded 5' primer and a J-beta primer mix. TCRdb reanalysed the 5' RACE reads using MiXCR and keeps one entry per CDR3 protein. The sample holds some 640,000 distinct CDR3 sequences; 25% to 30% are singletons and the top ten take about a sixth. These data belong to a study of blood T cells in healthy people across ages. V was pared by 2 bases and J by 4 bases, with 7 bases of the junction left unmatched. CDR1 SGHTA and CDR2 FQGNSA come from the germline V gene. The CDR3 covers 17 residues.

Sample: blood. The rearrangement uses TRBV7-2 and TRBJ2-1, with 11 bases aligning to TRBD2. The origin of this receptor is a woman older than 75 in good health. The CDR3 nucleotides are TGTGCCAGCAGCTTATTCCTAGCGGGGGGCCCGTACAATGAGCAGTTCTTC. It is translated as CASSLFLAGGPYNEQFF.